The present T cell receptor (beta chain) was sequenced within a study of blood T cell repertoires in COVID-19. Study-level background: Collection of acute and convalescent COVID-19 samples took place in the United States, Italy and Spain. Sources were T cells, B-cell-depleted T cells, or PBMCs; the material itself was cDNA or gDNA.

This CDR3 is 14 amino acids long. V was trimmed by 6 bases and J by 1 base, leaving 10 bases between them. Germline-derived CDR1 and CDR2 are LNHDA and SQIVND (reference sequence). Participants were placed into cohorts based on the clinical history they reported. In the study's own analysis: Amplification of reference gene primers was used by the study to estimate nucleated cell counts. Assay: immunoSEQ multiplex PCR; the TCRdb copy retains only in-frame clones and omits some. V and J calls and clone size are copied from that table; D and trimming were computed from the DNA. The table includes fewer than 300,000 clones, around 88% detected once.

The V and J genes are TRBV19 and TRBJ2-4; D is perhaps TRBD2 (5 bases). Sequenced sample: PBMCs or T cells enriched from blood (not recorded which). This TCR was recovered from a middle-aged woman with acute COVID-19. The CDR3 reads CASSLREAKNIQYF. CDR3 in DNA: TGTGCCAGTAGCCTGAGGGAGGCCAAAAACATTCAGTACTTC.